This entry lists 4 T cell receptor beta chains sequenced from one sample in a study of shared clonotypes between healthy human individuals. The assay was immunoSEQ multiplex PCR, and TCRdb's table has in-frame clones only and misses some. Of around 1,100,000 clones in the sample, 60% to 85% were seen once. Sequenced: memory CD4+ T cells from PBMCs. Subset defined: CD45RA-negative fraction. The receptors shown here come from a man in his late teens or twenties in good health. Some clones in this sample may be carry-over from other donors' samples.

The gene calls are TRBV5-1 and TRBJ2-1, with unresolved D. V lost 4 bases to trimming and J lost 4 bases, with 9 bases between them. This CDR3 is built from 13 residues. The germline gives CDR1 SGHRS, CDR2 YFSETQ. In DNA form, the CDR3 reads TGCGCCAGCAGCCCCGGTTGGTACAATGAGCAGTTCTTC. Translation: CASSPGWYNEQFF.

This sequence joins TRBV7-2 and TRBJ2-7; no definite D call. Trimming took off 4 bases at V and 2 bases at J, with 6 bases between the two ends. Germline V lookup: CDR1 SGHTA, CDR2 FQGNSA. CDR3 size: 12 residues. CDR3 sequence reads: CASSSRTYEQYF. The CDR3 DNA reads TGTGCCAGCAGCTCCCGAACCTACGAGCAGTACTTC. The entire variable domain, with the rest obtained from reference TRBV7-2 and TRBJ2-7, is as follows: GAGVSQSPSNKVTEKGKDVELRCDPISGHTALYWYRQSLGQGLEFLIYFQGNSAPDKSGLPSDRFSAERTGGSVSTLTIQRTQQEDSAVYLCASSSRTYEQYFGPGTRLTVT.

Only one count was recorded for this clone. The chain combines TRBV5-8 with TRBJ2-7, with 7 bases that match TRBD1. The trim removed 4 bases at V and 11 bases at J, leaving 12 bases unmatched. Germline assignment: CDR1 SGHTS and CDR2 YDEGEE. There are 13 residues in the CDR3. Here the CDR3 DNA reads TGTGCCAGCAGCCTCAAATCGGGGACAGCGAAGTACTTC. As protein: CASSLKSGTAKYF.

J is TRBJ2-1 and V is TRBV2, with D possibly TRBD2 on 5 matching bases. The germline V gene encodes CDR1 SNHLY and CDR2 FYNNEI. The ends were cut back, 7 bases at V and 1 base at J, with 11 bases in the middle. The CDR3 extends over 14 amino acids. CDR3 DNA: TGTGCCAGCACGGTGGCGGGTTCCTACAATGAGCAGTTCTTC. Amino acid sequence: CASTVAGSYNEQFF.